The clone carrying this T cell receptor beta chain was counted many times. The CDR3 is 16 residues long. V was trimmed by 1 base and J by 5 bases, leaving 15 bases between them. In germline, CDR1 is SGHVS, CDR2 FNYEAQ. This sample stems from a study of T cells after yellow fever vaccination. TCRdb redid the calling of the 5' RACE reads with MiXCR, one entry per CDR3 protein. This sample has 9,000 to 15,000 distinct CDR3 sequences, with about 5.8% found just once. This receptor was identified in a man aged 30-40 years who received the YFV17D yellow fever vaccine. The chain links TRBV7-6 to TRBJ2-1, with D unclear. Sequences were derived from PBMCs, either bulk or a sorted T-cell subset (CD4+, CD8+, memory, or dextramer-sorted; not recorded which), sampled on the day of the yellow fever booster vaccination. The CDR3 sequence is CASSLVSARSDNEQFF. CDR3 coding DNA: TGTGCCAGCAGCTTAGTGAGCGCCCGTTCCGACAATGAGCAGTTCTTC.